The 24 T cell receptor beta chains below come from one sample, sequenced in a study of blood T cells in healthy people across ages. The authors ran a second PCR of about 7 to 11 cycles using a sample-barcoded 5' primer and a J-beta primer mix. Each CDR3 protein gets one entry after TCRdb re-called the 5' RACE reads with MiXCR. The sample has about 640,000 distinct CDR3 sequences; under 70% are singletons. Sequencing was carried out using blood. All receptors derive from a man in his fifties or sixties in good health.

This chain joins TRBV29-1 and TRBJ2-5, with D tentatively TRBD1 (6 bases). The CDR3 has 14 residues. Germline-derived CDR1 and CDR2 are SQVTM and ANQGSEA. Trimming left V 4 bases short and J 1 base short, with 13 bases between. DNA of the CDR3: TGCAGCGTTGTCCCCAACAGGGCCCAAGAGACCCAGTACTTC. Its translation is CSVVPNRAQETQYF. Drawing the rest from reference TRBV29-1 and TRBJ2-5, the complete variable domain is SAVISQKPSRDICQRGTSLTIQCQVDSQVTMMFWYRQQPGQSLTLIATANQGSEATYESGFVIDKFPISRPNLTFSTLTVSNMSPEDSSIYLCSVVPNRAQETQYFGPGTRLLVL.

This clonotype was counted only a few times. This rearrangement joins TRBV20-1 to TRBJ1-2; the D gene is possibly TRBD1 (5 bases). The CDR3 is 14 residues long. Trimming removed 5 bases at V and 1 base at J, with 14 bases between. The V gene's germline CDR1 is DFQATT and CDR2 SNEGSKA (reference sequence). This chain's CDR3 is CSARRQSNNYGYTF. In nucleotides, the CDR3 is TGCAGTGCTCGGCGACAGAGCAATAACTATGGCTACACCTTC.

On this clonotype: Mismatch with germline at one junction end may stem from a read error. The rearrangement joins TRBV10-3 to TRBJ2-6; a possible D gene is TRBD1 (5 bases). The CDR3 has 17 amino acids. Looked up from germline, CDR1 is ENHRY and CDR2 is SYGVKD. CDR3 sequence: CAISESSQGAGANVPTF. Here the CDR3 DNA reads TGTGCCATCAGTGAGTCAAGTCAGGGTGCTGGGGCCAACGTCCCGACTTTC.

V usage is TRBV20-1 and J usage is TRBJ1-2; D gene ambiguous. The CDR3 consists of 13 residues. The V end lost 5 bases, the J end lost 4 bases, and 14 bases lay between the germline ends. Germline loops: CDR1 DFQATT, CDR2 SNEGSKA (reference sequence). CDR3 sequence: CSAPPGSGYGYTF. In nucleotides, the CDR3 is TGCAGTGCTCCCCCTGGATCCGGCTATGGCTACACCTTC.

The chain links TRBV5-1 to TRBJ2-6, with D unclear. The CDR3 extends over 16 amino acids. Per the germline V gene, CDR1 is SGHRS and CDR2 is YFSETQ. V dropped 5 bases and J dropped 0 bases, with 12 bases sitting between them. Here the CDR3 DNA reads TGCGCCAGCAGGGCAGCAACCAGCTCTGGGGCCAACGTCCTGACTTTC. Amino acid sequence: CASRAATSSGANVLTF.

The chain employs TRBV3-1 and TRBJ1-2, with a weak D call TRBD1 (5 bases). This CDR3 has 14 amino acids. Trimming pared 3 bases from V and 4 bases from J, leaving 12 bases between. From germline, CDR1 is LGHDT and CDR2 YNNKEL (reference sequence). The CDR3 DNA reads as TGTGCCAGCAGCCACTCAGACAGCCTCTATGGCTACACCTTC. Residues: CASSHSDSLYGYTF.

The V and J genes are TRBV5-8 and TRBJ2-7, with 9 positions matching TRBD1. The J call may be mistaken, given a closer DNA end match to TRBJ2-4. This CDR3 region has 15 residues. Germline V gene data show CDR1 as SGHTS and CDR2 as YDEGEE. The CDR3 here is CASSFPDRGRNIQYF. CDR3 DNA: TGTGCCAGCAGCTTTCCGGACAGGGGTCGCAACATTCAGTACTTC.

This clonotype has a handful of counts. This rearrangement joins TRBV20-1 to TRBJ2-7; possible D gene TRBD2, 5 bases. V lost 6 bases to trimming and J lost 0 bases, with 18 bases between them. This CDR3 is built from 15 residues. Germline CDR1 reads DFQATT; CDR2 reads SNEGSKA (reference sequence). CDR3 residues: CSAQIAGVSSYEQYF. As DNA, the CDR3 is TGCAGTGCACAAATCGCGGGCGTCAGCTCCTACGAGCAGTACTTC.

V gene TRBV24-1 combines with J gene TRBJ2-5, with TRBD1 identical over 10 bases. In germline, CDR1 is KGHDR, CDR2 SFDVKD. This CDR3 has 16 residues. The trim removed 3 bases at V and 4 bases at J, leaving 7 bases unmatched. The CDR3: CATSDPRQGARETQYF. Written as DNA, the CDR3 is TGTGCCACCAGTGATCCTCGACAGGGGGCGAGAGAGACCCAGTACTTC.

This chain joins TRBV3-1 and TRBJ2-6; D gene unclear. The V gene lost 0 bases and the J gene lost 4 bases, with 10 bases spanning the gap. Germline CDR1 and CDR2: LGHDT and YNNKEL (reference sequence). The CDR3 is 16 residues long. This CDR3 reads CASSQDLSLGANVLTF. The DNA for the CDR3 is TGTGCCAGCAGCCAAGATCTATCGCTCGGGGCCAACGTCCTGACTTTC.

The genes are TRBV4-1 and TRBJ2-5; no definite D call. Germline V CDR1 and CDR2: MGHRA, YSYEKL. This CDR3 comprises 15 residues. The V end lost 1 base, the J end lost 4 bases, and 13 bases lay between the germline ends. CDR3 nucleotide sequence: TGCGCCAGCAGCCAAGCTCGGGCAGAACGAGAGACCCAGTACTTC. Its translation is CASSQARAERETQYF.

V usage is TRBV27 and J usage is TRBJ1-2, with 8 bases matching TRBD1. This CDR3 region has 14 residues. The ends lost 4 bases at V and 8 bases at J; junction bases unmatched: 9. Germline assignment: CDR1 MNHEY and CDR2 SMNVEV (reference sequence). The CDR3 is CASSSDRVFWGYTF. For the CDR3, the DNA is TGTGCCAGCAGTTCGGACAGGGTGTTCTGGGGCTACACCTTC.

The V and J genes are TRBV10-2 and TRBJ2-4; 7 bases are shared with TRBD2. Germline V CDR1 and CDR2: WSHSY, SAAADI. This CDR3 contains 9 residues. V trimming: 9 bases; J trimming: 13 bases; junction bases outside the gene matches: 3. The CDR3 sequence is CASGTTQYF. CDR3 bases: TGCGCCAGTGGGACTACCCAGTACTTC.

The chain links TRBV6-6 to TRBJ2-3; D may match TRBD1 or TRBD2 (7 bases each). This CDR3 is built from 15 residues. The germline V gene encodes CDR1 MNHNY and CDR2 SVGAGI (reference sequence). V dropped 6 bases and J dropped 4 bases, with 17 bases sitting between them. CDR3 in DNA: TGTGCCAGCAGGGACCAACAGGGGAGGGCAGATACGCAGTATTTT. Translated, it gives CASRDQQGRADTQYF.

The chain joins TRBV18 to TRBJ2-5, with 9 nucleotides matching TRBD1. CDR1 is KGHSH, CDR2 LQKENI, per germline. Trimming at V came to 6 bases and at J to 5 bases, leaving 13 bases not matched to a gene. The CDR3 length is 16 residues. Written as DNA, the CDR3 is TGTGCCAGCTCGCATCCGGGACAGGGAAGTGCGGAGACCCAGTACTTC. Protein sequence: CASSHPGQGSAETQYF.

This chain links TRBV20-1 with TRBJ2-7, with D unclear. The CDR3 totals 12 residues. CDR1 and CDR2 (germline): DFQATT, SNEGSKA (reference sequence). Trimming left V 1 base short and J 1 base short, with 5 bases between. Here the CDR3 DNA reads TGCAGTGCTAGAGGGGAATCCTACGAGCAGTACTTC. Translating gives CSARGESYEQYF.

As regards this clonotype: A single base separates this from a much larger clone, so it may be a read error. The chain is built from TRBV7-2 and TRBJ2-1; D might be TRBD2 (5 bases). CDR1 SGHTA and CDR2 FQGNSA come from the germline V gene. This CDR3 contains 13 residues. The V end was cut by 3 bases, the J end by 13 bases, with 16 bases between. The CDR3 reads CASSLRLAATQFF. The CDR3 coding sequence is TGTGCCAGCAGCTTGAGGCTAGCCGCGACCCAGTTCTTC.

On this clonotype: A much larger clone differs by one base, so this may be a read error. The chain uses TRBV20-1 and TRBJ2-7, with D perhaps matching TRBD2 (7 bases). Germline CDR1 is DFQATT and CDR2 is SNEGSKA (reference sequence). The V end lost 2 bases, the J end lost 7 bases, and 24 bases lay between the germline ends. The CDR3 runs to 16 residues. The CDR3 sequence is CSARIPGGGGYNEQYF. The CDR3 DNA reads as TGCAGTGCTAGAATCCCAGGTGGGGGGGGCTACAATGAGCAGTACTTC.

A few counts support this clonotype. V usage is TRBV5-1 and J usage is TRBJ1-2, with 12 bases identical to TRBD1. V dropped 3 bases and J dropped 4; count of bases not matched to a gene: 7. The length of the CDR3 is 16 residues. CDR1 is SGHRS and CDR2 is YFSETQ in the germline V gene. The DNA of the CDR3 is TGCGCCAGCAGCTGGACTGGGACAGGGGGCGGCTATGGCTACACCTTC. Translation gives CASSWTGTGGGYGYTF.

This clonotype was seen only a few times. V is TRBV10-3 and J is TRBJ2-1; TRBD2 matches 10 bases. The CDR3 consists of 13 residues. Germline loops: CDR1 ENHRY, CDR2 SYGVKD. J gave up 4 bases and V 11 bases, and 5 bases lay outside the gene matches. CDR3 DNA sequence: TGTGCCGTAGCGGGGGGTTTGTACAATGAGCAGTTCTTC. This sequence encodes CAVAGGLYNEQFF.

The chain joins TRBV2 to TRBJ2-2; D unresolved. This CDR3 has 15 amino acids. Germline values: CDR1 SNHLY, CDR2 FYNNEI. V lost 3 bases, J lost 1 base, and 9 bases lay in between. The chain's CDR3 is CASSDKPGNTGELFF. Here the CDR3 DNA reads TGTGCCAGCAGTGATAAGCCAGGGAACACCGGGGAGCTGTTTTTT. Based on the CDR3 plus reference TRBV2 and TRBJ2-2, the full variable domain is EPEVTQTPSHQVTQMGQEVILRCVPISNHLYFYWYRQILGQKVEFLVSFYNNEISEKSEIFDDQFSVERPDGSNFTLKIRSTKLEDSAMYFCASSDKPGNTGELFFGEGSRLTVL.

CDR3 in DNA: TGCGCCAGCAGCATGGGGAGCGGGGGGATGGCAGATACGCAGTATTTT. Encoded protein: CASSMGSGGMADTQYF. The genes are TRBV5-1 and TRBJ2-3; 9 bases align to TRBD2. Germline loops: CDR1 SGHRS, CDR2 YFSETQ. CDR3 length equals 16 residues. V shed 4 bases and J 4 bases; nucleotides not matched to a gene: 10.

The rearrangement links TRBV29-1 to TRBJ2-3; D remains unclear. The CDR3 spans 13 residues. Trimming shortened V by 5 bases and J by 4 bases, and 13 bases separated the two germline ends. CDR1 and CDR2 (germline): SQVTM, ANQGSEA. Here the CDR3 reads CSVPVTGADTQYF. The CDR3 bases are TGCAGCGTTCCCGTGACGGGCGCAGATACGCAGTATTTT.

The V gene is TRBV6-2 or TRBV6-3, the J gene TRBJ2-1; 10 bases fit TRBD1. There are 15 residues in the CDR3. Per germline, CDR1 MNHEY and CDR2 SVGEGT. V gave up 6 bases and J gave up 2 bases; unmatched junction bases: 4. DNA for the CDR3: TGTGCCAGCAGGGCGACAGGGGGCGCCTACAATGAGCAGTTCTTC. Amino acid sequence: CASRATGGAYNEQFF.